A selection of T cell receptor beta chains follows, all from one sample in a study of memory CD4+ T cells and cytomegalovirus serostatus. Repertoires were generated with immunoSEQ multiplex PCR, while TCRdb's copy carries only in-frame clones and drops some. This table has about 53,000 clones, roughly 77% appearing once. The sample was memory CD4+ T cells from blood. These receptors all stem from an adult in good health and CMV-seronegative. CDR3s include the opening cysteine and the closing phenylalanine or tryptophan.

J | V | CDR3
TRBJ2-1 | TRBV7-9 | CASSRAGLAGSKSYNEQFF
TRBJ1-2 | TRBV7-2 | CASSLEVGYTF
TRBJ1-1 | TRBV7-9 | CASQGGNMNTEAFF
TRBJ1-5 | TRBV10-3 | CAISEVTQPQHF
TRBJ2-1 | TRBV11-1 | CASSGGGAGLSYNEQFF
TRBJ1-1 | TRBV29-1 | CSGRQGADTEAFF
TRBJ1-2 | TRBV4-1 | CASSLNRQGAGGYTF
TRBJ1-6 | TRBV10-3 | CAISATSVGQHSPLHF
TRBJ2-2 | TRBV5-1 | CASSLYVNTGELFF
TRBJ2-7 | TRBV6-6 | CASSSGQVKVNEQYF
TRBJ1-6 | TRBV10-3 | CAISLNTGSGSPLHF
TRBJ1-4 | TRBV28 | CASRVGSTWEKLFF